This entry concerns a single TCR beta chain. Its antigen is currently unknown. In the study's own analysis: There were no quality scores in the junction-only immunoSEQ sequences, so filtering differed. Clones were sequenced by immunoSEQ multiplex PCR, and TCRdb holds only the in-frame ones, with some missing. V, J and clone size derive from that table, while D and trimming were established from the DNA sequence. This table has about 490,000 clones, 70% to 85% appearing once. The CDR3 runs 17 residues. V shed 2 bases, J shed 0 bases, and the junction held 8 bases outside the gene matches. Germline values: CDR1 SGHRS, CDR2 YFSETQ. This sample is part of a study of shared clonotypes between healthy human individuals. Across the study: Ranging from 18 to 49 in age, donors were a couple of women and a few men. Overall study results and limits: The sampled material consisted only of blood, and tissue repertoires are likely to differ. Clonotype sharing among donors was expected to depend on sequencing depth.

This clonotype originated in a middle-aged woman in good health. Some clones in this sample may be carry-over from other donors' samples. The chain couples TRBV5-1 to TRBJ2-3; 8 nucleotides agree with TRBD2. Sequencing was performed on PBMCs. CDR3 protein: CASSLGLAVFSTDTQYF. CDR3 sequence (DNA): TGCGCCAGCAGCTTAGGACTAGCAGTGTTTAGCACAGATACGCAGTATTTT.